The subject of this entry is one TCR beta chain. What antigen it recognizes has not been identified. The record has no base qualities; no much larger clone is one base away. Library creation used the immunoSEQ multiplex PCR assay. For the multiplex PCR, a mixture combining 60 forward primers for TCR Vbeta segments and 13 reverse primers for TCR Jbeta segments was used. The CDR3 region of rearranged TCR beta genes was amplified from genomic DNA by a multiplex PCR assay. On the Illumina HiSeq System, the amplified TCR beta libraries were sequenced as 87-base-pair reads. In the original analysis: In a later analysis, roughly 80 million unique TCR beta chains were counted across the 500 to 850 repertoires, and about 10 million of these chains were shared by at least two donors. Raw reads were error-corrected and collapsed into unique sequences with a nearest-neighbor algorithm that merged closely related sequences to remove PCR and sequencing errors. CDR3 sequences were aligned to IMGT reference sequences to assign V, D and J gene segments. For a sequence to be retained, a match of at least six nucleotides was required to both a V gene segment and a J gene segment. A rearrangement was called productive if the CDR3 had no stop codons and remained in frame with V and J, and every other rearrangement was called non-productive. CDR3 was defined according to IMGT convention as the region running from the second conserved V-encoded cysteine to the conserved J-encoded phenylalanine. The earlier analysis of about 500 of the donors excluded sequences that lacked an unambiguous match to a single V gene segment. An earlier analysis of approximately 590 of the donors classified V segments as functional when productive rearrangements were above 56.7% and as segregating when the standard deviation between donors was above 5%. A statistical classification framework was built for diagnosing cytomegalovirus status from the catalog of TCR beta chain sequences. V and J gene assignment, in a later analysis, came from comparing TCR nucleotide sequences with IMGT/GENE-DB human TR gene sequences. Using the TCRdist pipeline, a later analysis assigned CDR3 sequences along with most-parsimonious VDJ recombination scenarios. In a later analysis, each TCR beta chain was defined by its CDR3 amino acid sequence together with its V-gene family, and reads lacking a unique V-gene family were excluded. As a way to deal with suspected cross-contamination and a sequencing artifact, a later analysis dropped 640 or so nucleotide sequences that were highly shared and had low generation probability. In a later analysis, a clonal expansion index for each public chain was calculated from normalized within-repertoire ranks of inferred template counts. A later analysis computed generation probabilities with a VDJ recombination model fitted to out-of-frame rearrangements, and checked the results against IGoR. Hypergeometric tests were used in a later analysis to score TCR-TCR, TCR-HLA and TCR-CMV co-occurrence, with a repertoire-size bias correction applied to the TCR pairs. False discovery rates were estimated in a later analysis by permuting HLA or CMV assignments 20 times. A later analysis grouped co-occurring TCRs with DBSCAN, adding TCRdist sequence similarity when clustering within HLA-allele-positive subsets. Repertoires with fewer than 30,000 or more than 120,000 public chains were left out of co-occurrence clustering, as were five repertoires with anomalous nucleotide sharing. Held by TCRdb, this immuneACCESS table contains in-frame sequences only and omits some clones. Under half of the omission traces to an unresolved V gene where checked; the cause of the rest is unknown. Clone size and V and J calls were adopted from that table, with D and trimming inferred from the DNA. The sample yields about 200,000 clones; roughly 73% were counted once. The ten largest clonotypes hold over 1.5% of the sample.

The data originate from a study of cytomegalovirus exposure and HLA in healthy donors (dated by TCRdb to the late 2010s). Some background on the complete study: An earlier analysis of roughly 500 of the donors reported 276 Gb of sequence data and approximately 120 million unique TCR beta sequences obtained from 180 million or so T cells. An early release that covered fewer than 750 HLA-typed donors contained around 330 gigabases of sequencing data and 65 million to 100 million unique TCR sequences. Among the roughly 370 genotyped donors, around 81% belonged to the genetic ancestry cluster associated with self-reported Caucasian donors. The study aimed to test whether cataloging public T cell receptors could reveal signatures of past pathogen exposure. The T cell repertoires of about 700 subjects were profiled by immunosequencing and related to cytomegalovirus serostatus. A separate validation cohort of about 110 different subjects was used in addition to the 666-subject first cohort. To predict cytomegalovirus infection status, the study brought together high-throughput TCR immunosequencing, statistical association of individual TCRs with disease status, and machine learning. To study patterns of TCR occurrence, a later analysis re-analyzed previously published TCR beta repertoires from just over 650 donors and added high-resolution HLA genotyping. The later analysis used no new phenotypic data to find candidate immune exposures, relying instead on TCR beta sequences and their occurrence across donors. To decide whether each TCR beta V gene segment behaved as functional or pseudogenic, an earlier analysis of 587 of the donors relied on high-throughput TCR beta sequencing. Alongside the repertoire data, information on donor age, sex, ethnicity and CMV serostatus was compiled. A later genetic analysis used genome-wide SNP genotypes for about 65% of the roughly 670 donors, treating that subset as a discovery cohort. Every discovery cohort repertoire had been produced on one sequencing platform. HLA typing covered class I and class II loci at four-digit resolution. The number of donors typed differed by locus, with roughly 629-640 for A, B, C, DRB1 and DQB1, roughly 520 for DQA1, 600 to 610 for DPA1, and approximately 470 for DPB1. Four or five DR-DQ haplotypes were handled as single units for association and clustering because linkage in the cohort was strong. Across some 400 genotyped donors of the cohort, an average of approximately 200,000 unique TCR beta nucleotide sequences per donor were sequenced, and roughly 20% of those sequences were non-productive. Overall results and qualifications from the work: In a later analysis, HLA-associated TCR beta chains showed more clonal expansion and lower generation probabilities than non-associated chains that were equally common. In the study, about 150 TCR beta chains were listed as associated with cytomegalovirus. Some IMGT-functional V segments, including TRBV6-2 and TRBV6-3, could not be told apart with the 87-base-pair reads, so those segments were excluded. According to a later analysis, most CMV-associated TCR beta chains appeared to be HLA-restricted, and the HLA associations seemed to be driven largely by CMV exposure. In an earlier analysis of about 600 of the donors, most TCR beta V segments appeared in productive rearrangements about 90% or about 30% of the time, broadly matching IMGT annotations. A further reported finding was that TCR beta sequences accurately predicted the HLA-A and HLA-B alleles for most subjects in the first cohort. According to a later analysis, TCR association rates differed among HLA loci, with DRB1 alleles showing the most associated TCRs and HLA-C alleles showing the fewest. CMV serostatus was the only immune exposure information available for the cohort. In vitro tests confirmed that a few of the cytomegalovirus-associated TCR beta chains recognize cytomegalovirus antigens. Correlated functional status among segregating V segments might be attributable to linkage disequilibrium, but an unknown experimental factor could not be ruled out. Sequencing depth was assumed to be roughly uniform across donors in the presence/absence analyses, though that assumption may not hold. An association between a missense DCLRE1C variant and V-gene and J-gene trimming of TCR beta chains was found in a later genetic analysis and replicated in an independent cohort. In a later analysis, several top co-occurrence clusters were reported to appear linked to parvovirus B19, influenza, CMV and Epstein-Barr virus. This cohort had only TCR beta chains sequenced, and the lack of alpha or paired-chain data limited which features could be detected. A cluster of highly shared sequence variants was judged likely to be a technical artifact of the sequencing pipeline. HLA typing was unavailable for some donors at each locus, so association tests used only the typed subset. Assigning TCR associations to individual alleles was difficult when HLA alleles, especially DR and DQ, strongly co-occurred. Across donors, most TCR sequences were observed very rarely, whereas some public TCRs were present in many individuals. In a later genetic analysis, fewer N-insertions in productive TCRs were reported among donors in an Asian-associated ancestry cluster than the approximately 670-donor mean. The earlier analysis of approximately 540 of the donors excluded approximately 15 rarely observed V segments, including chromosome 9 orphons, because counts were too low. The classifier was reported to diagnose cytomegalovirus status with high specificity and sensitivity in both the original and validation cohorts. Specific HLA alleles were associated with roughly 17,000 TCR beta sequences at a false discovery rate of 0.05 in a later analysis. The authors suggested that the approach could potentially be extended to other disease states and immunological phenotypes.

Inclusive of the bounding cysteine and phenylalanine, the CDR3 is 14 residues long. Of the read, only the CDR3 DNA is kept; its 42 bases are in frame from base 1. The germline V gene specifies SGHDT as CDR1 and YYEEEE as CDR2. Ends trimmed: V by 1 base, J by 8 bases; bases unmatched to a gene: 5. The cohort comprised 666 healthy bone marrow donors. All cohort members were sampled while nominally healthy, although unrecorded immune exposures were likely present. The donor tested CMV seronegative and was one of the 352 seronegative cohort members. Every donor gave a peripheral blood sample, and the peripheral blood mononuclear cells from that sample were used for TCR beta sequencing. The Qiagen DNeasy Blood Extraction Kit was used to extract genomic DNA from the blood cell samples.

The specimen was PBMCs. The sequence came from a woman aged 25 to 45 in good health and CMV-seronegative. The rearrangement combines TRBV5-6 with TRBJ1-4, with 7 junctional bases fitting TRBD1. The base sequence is TGTGCCAGCAGCTTGCGACAGGGACGAGAAAAACTGTTTTTT. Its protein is CASSLRQGREKLFF.